Only a few counts were recorded for the clone carrying this T cell receptor beta chain. Its antigen is unknown. The data are from a study of beta chain features in type 1 diabetes. cDNA synthesis used the whole RNA isolate, giving expressed TCRB sequences. TCRdb's copy holds only in-frame clones and misses some; the assay was immunoSEQ multiplex PCR. The sample carries 250,000 to 350,000 clones, 12% to 15% recorded once. Naive, central memory, regulatory and stem cell-like memory cells within the CD4+ compartment were sorted using CD45RO/CCR7/CD25/CD127/CD95/CD27. This CDR3 has 16 amino acids. Trimming pared 1 base from V and 1 base from J, leaving 14 bases between. Germline V gene sequence: CDR1 SGHTA, CDR2 FQGNSA. Study-wide findings and caveats: A potential PCR bias toward shorter templates would be equal in patient and control samples. In the patient group, naive, central memory and Treg TCRB repertoires seemed more alike than in the healthy donor group.

Sequencing was done on a sample of central memory CD4+ T cells from blood. This rearrangement joins TRBV7-2 to TRBJ2-7, with D possibly TRBD2 on 6 matching bases. This clonotype was sampled from a man in his thirties or forties in good health. The CDR3 DNA reads TGTGCCAGCAGCTTAGGTATGGGGGAGGCTTCCTACGAGCAGTACTTC. Its translation: CASSLGMGEASYEQYF.